The next 9 T cell receptor beta chains were all read from a single sample in a study of T cell clonotyping in hematopoietic cell transplantation. Some clones are missing from TCRdb's copy, which holds only in-frame ones; the method was immunoSEQ multiplex PCR. This sample has more than 65,000 clones, with 94% found just once. Sequencing input: peripheral blood mononuclear cells. The receptors come from a middle-aged man in good health. Some clones in this sample may be carry-over from other donors' samples.

The V gene is TRBV28, the J gene TRBJ1-4; 8 bases line up with TRBD1. V gave up 7 bases and J gave up 7 bases; unmatched junction bases: 5. CDR1 and CDR2 (germline): MDHEN, SYDVKM. The CDR3 covers 13 residues. CDR3 DNA sequence: TGTGCCAGCATCTCGGGACAGGCTGAAAAACTGTTTTTT. Translation: CASISGQAEKLFF. Full variable domain (remainder filled in from reference TRBV28 and TRBJ1-4): DVKVTQSSRYLVKRTGEKVFLECVQDMDHENMFWYRQDPGLGLRLIYFSYDVKMKEKGDIPEGYSVSREKKERFSLILESASTNQTSMYLCASISGQAEKLFFGSGTQLSVL.

J is TRBJ1-1 and V is TRBV19, with D maybe TRBD1 (5 bases). This CDR3 contains 13 residues. From germline, CDR1 is LNHDA and CDR2 SQIVND (reference sequence). Trimming removed 7 bases from V and 1 base from J, with 10 bases in between. In DNA, the CDR3 is TGTGCCAGTAAATTCGGACAGAACACTGAAGCTTTCTTT. Its translation: CASKFGQNTEAFF.

The J gene is TRBJ1-4, the V gene TRBV30; the D is unclear. V was pared by 3 bases and J by 5 bases, with 7 bases between. Germline assignment: CDR1 GTSNPN and CDR2 SVGIG (reference sequence). The CDR3 loop spans 12 amino acids. The CDR3 protein is CAWSVVNEKLFF. CDR3 nucleotides: TGTGCCTGGAGCGTCGTGAATGAAAAACTGTTTTTT.

This clone was counted once. This chain links TRBV9 with TRBJ1-2, with unresolved D. Germline V gene lookup returns CDR1 SGDLS and CDR2 YYNGEE. V gave up 2 bases and J gave up 7 bases, with 15 bases separating them. The CDR3 consists of 14 residues. The chain's CDR3 is CASSVDEGGSGYTF. DNA of the CDR3: TGTGCCAGCAGCGTTGACGAGGGTGGGTCTGGCTACACCTTC.

This sequence joins TRBV11-3 and TRBJ2-1; the match to TRBD2 covers 10 bases. Germline V CDR1 and CDR2: SGHNT, YENEEA. CDR3 length: 15 amino acids. V was pared by 5 bases and J by 9 bases, with 10 bases of the junction left unmatched. CDR3 protein: CASSLEASGSIEQFF. The DNA of the CDR3 is TGTGCCAGCAGCCTCGAGGCTAGCGGGAGTATTGAGCAGTTCTTC.

This chain joins TRBV6-5 and TRBJ2-7; either TRBD1 or TRBD2 may supply D (5 bases each). CDR3 length: 15 residues. Germline loops: CDR1 MNHEY, CDR2 SVGAGI. V was clipped by 2 bases and J by 2 bases, with 13 bases between them. Here the CDR3 reads CASSYDAGATYEQYF. The DNA of the CDR3 is TGTGCCAGCAGTTACGACGCCGGGGCCACCTACGAGCAGTACTTC.

In this sample, this clone turned up once. The rearrangement joins TRBV4-2 to TRBJ1-5; the D is unclear. Germline CDR1 is LGHNA and CDR2 is YNFKEQ. The CDR3 sequence is 14 residues long. Trimming left V 0 bases short and J 7 bases short, with 10 bases between. The CDR3 region has the DNA TGTGCCAGCAGCCAAGATCGAGGATACCAGCCCCAGCATTTT. This encodes CASSQDRGYQPQHF.

V gene TRBV6-1 combines with J gene TRBJ1-5; no firm D call. This CDR3 comprises 13 residues. The ends were cut back, 4 bases at V and 3 bases at J, with 7 bases in the middle. Germline CDR1 and CDR2: MNHNS and SASEGT. This CDR3 is CASSVSANQPQHF. Written as DNA, the CDR3 is TGTGCCAGCAGTGTGTCCGCCAATCAGCCCCAGCATTTT.

This chain links TRBV23-1 with TRBJ2-3, with D perhaps given as TRBD1 or TRBD2 (5 bases each). TRBV23-1 is noted as an ORF with a role that remains uncertain. V was shortened by 3 bases and J by 3 bases, with 10 bases between the two germline ends. The CDR3 loop spans 14 amino acids. The CDR3 loop reads CASSHAGTTDTQYF. In nucleotides, the CDR3 is TGCGCCAGCAGTCACGCCGGGACGACAGATACGCAGTATTTT.